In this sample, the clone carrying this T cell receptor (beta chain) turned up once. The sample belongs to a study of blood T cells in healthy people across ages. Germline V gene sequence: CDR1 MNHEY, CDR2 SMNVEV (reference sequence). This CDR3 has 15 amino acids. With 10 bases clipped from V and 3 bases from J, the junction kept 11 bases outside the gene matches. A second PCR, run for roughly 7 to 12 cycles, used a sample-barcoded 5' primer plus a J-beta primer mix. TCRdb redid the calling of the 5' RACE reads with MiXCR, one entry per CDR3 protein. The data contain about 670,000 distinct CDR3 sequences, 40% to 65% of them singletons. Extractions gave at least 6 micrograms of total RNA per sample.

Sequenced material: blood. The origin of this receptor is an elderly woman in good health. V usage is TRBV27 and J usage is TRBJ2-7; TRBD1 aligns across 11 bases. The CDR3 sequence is CAKTKLGTGGYEQYF. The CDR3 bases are TGTGCCAAGACCAAACTTGGGACAGGGGGCTACGAGCAGTACTTC.